These 8 T cell receptor beta chains came from one sample sequenced in a study of identical twins. Each CDR3 protein gets one entry after TCRdb re-called the 5' RACE reads with MiXCR. Found here are roughly 630,000 distinct CDR3 sequences, around 7.4% of them singletons; the top ten hold 1.5% to 2%. This sample was shared with a second study, whose subject was yellow fever vaccine responses in identical twins.

The specimen sequenced was PBMCs. These TCRs come from a woman aged 18-29 years in good health.

The chain is built from TRBV6-2 or TRBV6-3 and TRBJ2-7; a weak D match, TRBD2 (5 bases). Trimming took off 0 bases at V and 5 bases at J, with 11 bases between the two ends. Germline V CDR1 and CDR2: MNHEY, SVGEGT. This CDR3 contains 14 residues. CDR3 nucleotides: TGTGCCAGCAGTTACTCTTACCCGGAGGACGAGCAGTACTTC. Its protein is CASSYSYPEDEQYF.

In this sample, this clonotype turned up a few times. The chain employs TRBV5-1 and TRBJ1-6; TRBD1 might be the D (5 bases). This CDR3 contains 13 residues. Germline V gene data show CDR1 as SGHRS and CDR2 as YFSETQ. Trimming cost V 0 bases and J 9 bases, with 7 bases left between them. Here the CDR3 reads CASSLDQGSPLHF. The CDR3 nucleotides are TGCGCCAGCAGCTTGGATCAGGGTTCACCCCTCCACTTT.

This clonotype has ten or more counts. The V and J genes are TRBV12-3 or TRBV12-4 and TRBJ2-2; D possibly matches TRBD1 or TRBD2 (6 bases each). V was cut by 3 bases and J by 4 bases, with 12 bases left in between. This CDR3 is built from 15 residues. CDR3 region: CASSLGGLGTGELFF. DNA of the CDR3: TGTGCCAGCAGTTTGGGGGGCCTCGGCACCGGGGAGCTGTTTTTT.

This clonotype was counted between two and nine times. V is TRBV20-1 and J is TRBJ2-2; no clear D gene. Germline V gives CDR1 DFQATT, CDR2 SNEGSKA (reference sequence). The CDR3 sequence is 16 residues long. V lost 0 bases, J lost 1 base, and 12 bases lay in between. The chain's CDR3 is CSARDRSLGNTGELFF. As DNA, the CDR3 is TGCAGTGCTAGAGATCGTTCCCTAGGGAACACCGGGGAGCTGTTTTTT.

A few counts support this clonotype. The V and J genes are TRBV18 and TRBJ2-7; possibly TRBD2 for D (5 bases). Germline CDR1 KGHSH, CDR2 LQKENI. The V gene lost 5 bases and the J gene lost 0 bases, with 11 bases spanning the gap. There are 14 residues in the CDR3. The CDR3 sequence: CASSGTTNSYEQYF. The CDR3 DNA sequence: TGTGCCAGCTCAGGTACGACTAACTCCTACGAGCAGTACTTC.

V is TRBV20-1 and J is TRBJ2-7; 7 bases map to TRBD1. Trimming took 5 bases from V and 6 from J; bases not matched to a gene: 4. Germline V lookup: CDR1 DFQATT, CDR2 SNEGSKA (reference sequence). CDR3 length: 11 amino acids. CDR3 loop: CSADRVGEQYV. CDR3 coding DNA: TGCAGTGCTGACAGGGTCGGCGAGCAGTACGTC.

This clonotype occurred many times. Here the CDR3 reads CASSTPGQDSYGYTF. Here the CDR3 DNA reads TGTGCCAGCAGCACCCCGGGACAGGATTCCTATGGCTACACCTTC. The chain recombines TRBV7-9 with TRBJ1-2; 8 bases are a match to TRBD1. J lost 4 bases, V lost 5 bases, and 9 bases had no gene match. Germline V CDR1 and CDR2: SEHNR, FQNEAQ (reference sequence). The CDR3 extends over 15 amino acids. The complete variable domain, with remaining parts taken from reference TRBV7-9 and TRBJ1-2, reads DTGVSQNPRHKITKRGQNVTFRCDPISEHNRLYWYRQTLGQGPEFLTYFQNEAQLEKSRLLSDRFSAERPKGSFSTLEIQRTEQGDSAMYLCASSTPGQDSYGYTFGSGTRLTVV.

The rearrangement links TRBV20-1 to TRBJ1-4, with D uncertain. The V end was cut by 0 bases, the J end by 4 bases, with 6 bases between. Germline V CDR1 and CDR2: DFQATT, SNEGSKA (reference sequence). The CDR3 consists of 13 residues. Written as DNA, the CDR3 is TGCAGTGCTAGAGATCTTAGTAATGAAAAACTGTTTTTT. It translates to CSARDLSNEKLFF.